Below are 7 T cell receptor beta chains sequenced from a single sample in a study of identical twins. MiXCR, applied by TCRdb to the 5' RACE reads, yields one record per CDR3 protein. Here the sample spans approximately 350,000 distinct CDR3 sequences, 9% to 15% being singletons. These sequences were also reported in another study, on yellow fever vaccine responses in identical twins.

Sequenced: CD8+ T cells sorted from blood. These receptors were obtained from a woman aged 18 to 35 in good health.

The CDR3 region has the DNA TGTGCCAGCAGCCAAGTGAGAAGCACAGATACGCAGTATTTT. It codes for CASSQVRSTDTQYF. The V and J genes are TRBV3-1 and TRBJ2-3, with D uncertain. The V end was cut by 1 base, the J end by 0 bases, with 5 bases between. Germline CDR1 and CDR2: LGHDT and YNNKEL (reference sequence). The CDR3 has 14 residues.

The rearrangement uses TRBV20-1 and TRBJ2-1; TRBD2 might be the D (5 bases). The CDR3 loop spans 13 amino acids. Trimming shortened V by 1 base and J by 8 bases, and 12 bases separated the two germline ends. The germline CDR1 and CDR2 sequences are DFQATT and SNEGSKA (reference sequence). In nucleotides, the CDR3 is TGCAGTGCTAGAGGACCGTGGCGGGATGAGCAGTTCTTC. This encodes CSARGPWRDEQFF.

In this sample, this clonotype turned up many times. The chain joins TRBV4-1 to TRBJ2-7; D may correspond to TRBD1 or TRBD2 (5 bases each). There are 14 residues in the CDR3. Germline V gene sequence: CDR1 MGHRA, CDR2 YSYEKL. V was shortened by 5 bases and J by 2 bases, with 13 bases between the two germline ends. In DNA form, the CDR3 reads TGCGCCAGCAGCAATAAGGGGAGCCCCTACGAGCAGTACTTC. Protein: CASSNKGSPYEQYF.

This clonotype was detected many times. This chain joins TRBV7-8 and TRBJ2-5; the D is unclear. Germline V lookup: CDR1 SGHVS, CDR2 FQNEAQ. The CDR3 contains 13 residues. The V gene lost 3 bases and the J gene lost 5 bases, with 10 bases spanning the gap. CDR3 protein: CASSFSPSETQYF. CDR3 coding DNA: TGTGCCAGCAGCTTCTCGCCCAGCGAGACCCAGTACTTC.

This clonotype was counted between two and nine times. For the CDR3, the DNA is TGTGCCAGCAGTGAAGAGGGGACCTACGAGCAGTACGTC. Translating gives CASSEEGTYEQYV. V and J are TRBV6-1 and TRBJ2-7, with D perhaps TRBD1 (5 bases). Germline V lookup: CDR1 MNHNS, CDR2 SASEGT. Trimming took 1 base from V and 2 from J, leaving 6 bases between them. CDR3 length: 13 residues.

The chain has TRBV11-3 and TRBJ2-1; possibly TRBD1 for D (6 bases). CDR1 is SGHNT and CDR2 is YENEEA in the germline V gene. V dropped 5 bases and J dropped 6 bases, with 14 bases sitting between them. This CDR3 has 14 residues. As DNA, the CDR3 is TGTGCCAGCAGCCCCCAACACAGGGTCAATGAGCAGTTCTTC. It codes for CASSPQHRVNEQFF.

J is TRBJ2-7 and V is TRBV29-1, with 12 bases identical to TRBD2. The J segment lost 5 bases and the V segment lost 5 bases, leaving 10 bases of the junction unmatched. Germline CDR1 reads SQVTM; CDR2 reads ANQGSEA. The CDR3 consists of 15 residues. As DNA, the CDR3 is TGCAGCGTTTTAGGGGGGACTAGCGGGCTTGACGAGCAGTACTTC. Encoded protein: CSVLGGTSGLDEQYF.